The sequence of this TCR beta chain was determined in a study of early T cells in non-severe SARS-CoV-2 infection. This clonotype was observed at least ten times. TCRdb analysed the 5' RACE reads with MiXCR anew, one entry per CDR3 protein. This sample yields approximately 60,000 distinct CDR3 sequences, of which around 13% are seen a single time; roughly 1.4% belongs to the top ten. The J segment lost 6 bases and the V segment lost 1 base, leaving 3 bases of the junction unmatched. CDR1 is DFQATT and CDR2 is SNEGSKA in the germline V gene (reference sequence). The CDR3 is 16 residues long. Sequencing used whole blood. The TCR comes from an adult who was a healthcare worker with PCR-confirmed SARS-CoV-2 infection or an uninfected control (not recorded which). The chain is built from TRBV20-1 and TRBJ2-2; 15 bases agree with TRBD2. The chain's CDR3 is CSARGTSGGAPGELFF. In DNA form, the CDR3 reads TGCAGTGCTAGAGGGACTAGCGGGGGGGCGCCCGGGGAGCTGTTTTTT.